The 20 T cell receptor beta chains reported below all come from one sample, sequenced in a study of blood T cell repertoires in COVID-19. Using immunoSEQ multiplex PCR, the repertoire was profiled, and TCRdb retains in-frame clones only, with some absent. Seen here are about 250,000 clones, around 89% observed once, and the top ten hold 6.3%. The sample taken for sequencing was peripheral blood. All receptors come from a woman under 40 with COVID-19, enrolled during active disease.

The chain carries TRBV7-2 and TRBJ2-7, with 8 positions matching TRBD2. There are 15 residues in the CDR3. Per the germline V gene, CDR1 is SGHTA and CDR2 is FQGNSA. Trimming cost V 4 bases and J 2 bases; bases outside gene matches: 7. CDR3 sequence (DNA): TGTGCCAGCAGCTCTCGGCCGGGAGGGCCCTACGAGCAGTACGTC. It translates to CASSSRPGGPYEQYV.

Only a few counts were recorded for this clone. V usage is TRBV12-5 and J usage is TRBJ1-1; D remains unclear. The V and J ends lost 1 base and 5 bases respectively, with 14 bases between them. Germline assignment: CDR1 LGHNT and CDR2 FRNRAP. This CDR3 contains 15 residues. The CDR3 DNA sequence: TGTGCTAGTGGTTTGGGTACGGACTTTCAAACTGAAGCTTTCTTT. This codes for CASGLGTDFQTEAFF.

The chain links TRBV7-2 to TRBJ2-7; D is perhaps TRBD2 (6 bases). Looked up from germline, CDR1 is SGHTA and CDR2 is FQGNSA. CDR3 length equals 14 residues. V was shortened by 5 bases and J by 5 bases, with 16 bases between the two germline ends. The CDR3 here is CASSPWGGADEQYF. The CDR3 DNA is TGTGCCAGCAGCCCTTGGGGCGGGGCAGACGAGCAGTACTTC.

The chain links TRBV19 to TRBJ1-5; tentative D call: TRBD1 (5 bases). This CDR3 region has 16 residues. Trimming left V 2 bases short and J 0 bases short, with 11 bases between. CDR1 LNHDA and CDR2 SQIVND come from the germline V gene (reference sequence). The CDR3 coding sequence is TGTGCCAGTAGTATAACCACAGGCCATAGCAATCAGCCCCAGCATTTT. Its translation: CASSITTGHSNQPQHF.

This rearrangement joins TRBV27 to TRBJ1-2, with D hard to call. There are 11 residues in the CDR3. Germline assignment: CDR1 MNHEY and CDR2 SMNVEV (reference sequence). The germline V and J ends were trimmed by 4 bases and 5 bases, with 5 bases remaining between them. CDR3: CASSSGYGYTF. The CDR3 nucleotides are TGTGCCAGCAGTTCGGGTTATGGCTACACCTTC.

This clone was counted a single time. The genes are TRBV6-6 and TRBJ1-5, with D possibly matching TRBD1 (6 bases). CDR1 and CDR2 (germline): MNHNY, SVGAGI (reference sequence). The CDR3 loop spans 15 amino acids. V was cut by 5 bases and J by 7 bases, with 18 bases left in between. CDR3 protein: CASSPDWGLGQPQHF. Here the CDR3 DNA reads TGTGCCAGCAGTCCCGATTGGGGGCTCGGGCAGCCCCAGCATTTT.

V usage is TRBV25-1 and J usage is TRBJ2-3, with 10 nucleotides matching TRBD2. V shed 6 bases, J shed 5 bases, and the junction held 5 bases outside the gene matches. The length of the CDR3 is 14 residues. Germline V gene sequence: CDR1 MGHDK, CDR2 SYGVNS. The CDR3 is CASSRLAGLDTQYF. The CDR3 bases are TGTGCCAGCAGCAGACTAGCGGGCTTAGATACGCAGTATTTT.

The chain couples TRBV7-9 to TRBJ2-6; 9 nucleotides match TRBD1. Per germline, CDR1 SEHNR and CDR2 FQNEAQ (reference sequence). Unmatched junction bases numbered 5, after V lost 5 bases and J lost 0 bases. The CDR3 length is 17 residues. The CDR3 region has the DNA TGTGCCAGCAGCCCCGGGACAGGGTTCTCTGGGGCCAACGTCCTGACTTTC. Amino acids: CASSPGTGFSGANVLTF.

The chain has TRBV6-5 and TRBJ1-2; a possible D gene is TRBD1 (5 bases). The CDR3 has 13 amino acids. The V gene's germline CDR1 is MNHEY and CDR2 SVGAGI. V dropped 8 bases and J dropped 4 bases, with 14 bases sitting between them. CDR3 nucleotide sequence: TGTGCCAGCTTTGACAGACTTCTCTATGGCTACACCTTC. As protein: CASFDRLLYGYTF.

This chain connects TRBV4-1 to TRBJ1-3; 9 nucleotides agree with TRBD1. CDR3 size: 17 residues. CDR1 and CDR2 from the germline V gene are MGHRA and YSYEKL. Germline trimming cut 5 bases from V and 2 bases from J; bases unmatched to any gene: 10. This chain's CDR3 is CASSSGTGWTTGNTIYF. CDR3 DNA sequence: TGCGCCAGCAGCAGCGGGACAGGGTGGACGACTGGAAACACCATATATTTT.

Comment on this clone: The same CDR3 arises from other DNA sequences in this sample as well. In nucleotides, the CDR3 is TGTGCCATCAGTGAGTCTCAGGGAAACACTGAAGCTTTCTTT. Its translation: CAISESQGNTEAFF. The chain couples TRBV10-3 to TRBJ1-1; D may be TRBD1 (5 bases). Germline CDR1 and CDR2: ENHRY and SYGVKD. This CDR3 is 14 amino acids long. With 0 bases removed from V and 2 bases from J, the gap between germline ends came to 7 bases.

V and J are TRBV11-2 and TRBJ2-7, with D tentatively TRBD2 (6 bases). This CDR3 comprises 18 residues. In germline, CDR1 is SGHAT, CDR2 FQNNGV. V was shortened by 2 bases and J by 0 bases, with 20 bases between the two germline ends. CDR3 amino acids: CASSLRSQAGLRSYEQYF. In DNA form, the CDR3 reads TGTGCCAGCAGCTTAAGGAGTCAGGCGGGGCTACGCTCCTACGAGCAGTACTTC.

This clone was seen only a few times. V is TRBV19 and J is TRBJ1-5; TRBD1 matches 7 bases. This CDR3 is 16 amino acids long. V shed 4 bases and J 7 bases; nucleotides not matched to a gene: 13. Germline values: CDR1 LNHDA, CDR2 SQIVND (reference sequence). DNA of the CDR3: TGTGCCAGTAGTACCTGGGGCAGGGGGTCGGGACAGCCCCAGCATTTT. Translated, it gives CASSTWGRGSGQPQHF.

The CDR3 region is CASSTRQGTVQPQHF. The CDR3 DNA reads as TGTGCCAGTAGTACACGACAGGGAACGGTGCAGCCCCAGCATTTT. The chain couples TRBV19 to TRBJ1-5; 7 bases are shared with TRBD1. Per germline, CDR1 LNHDA and CDR2 SQIVND (reference sequence). The CDR3 spans 15 residues. V trimming: 4 bases; J trimming: 7 bases; junction bases outside the gene matches: 10. The entire variable domain, with the rest obtained from reference TRBV19 and TRBJ1-5, is as follows: DGGITQSPKYLFRKEGQNVTLSCEQNLNHDAMYWYRQDPGQGLRLIYYSQIVNDFQKGDIAEGYSVSREKKESFPLTVTSAQKNPTAFYLCASSTRQGTVQPQHFGDGTRLSIL.

The V gene is TRBV28, the J gene TRBJ2-1; D possibly corresponds to TRBD1 (5 bases). CDR1 and CDR2 from the germline V gene are MDHEN and SYDVKM. The CDR3 sequence is 11 residues long. Trimming removed 7 bases from V and 8 bases from J, with 9 bases in between. The CDR3: CASMQQDEQFF. The CDR3 nucleotides are TGTGCCAGCATGCAACAGGATGAGCAGTTCTTC. Based on the CDR3 plus reference TRBV28 and TRBJ2-1, the full variable domain is DVKVTQSSRYLVKRTGEKVFLECVQDMDHENMFWYRQDPGLGLRLIYFSYDVKMKEKGDIPEGYSVSREKKERFSLILESASTNQTSMYLCASMQQDEQFFGPGTRLTVL.

The chain has TRBV18 and TRBJ2-1; 12 bases map to TRBD1. The CDR3 length is 18 residues. CDR1 KGHSH and CDR2 LQKENI come from the germline V gene. The V and J ends lost 6 bases and 7 bases, in that order; junction bases with no gene match: 16. This CDR3 reads CASSRSSPGGQGANEQFF. For the CDR3, the DNA is TGTGCCAGCTCCCGATCCTCTCCTGGGGGACAGGGGGCAAATGAGCAGTTCTTC.

The V gene is TRBV28, the J gene TRBJ2-1; 11 bases line up with TRBD2. V dropped 2 bases and J dropped 13; count of bases not matched to a gene: 22. This CDR3 has 19 amino acids. The germline V gene encodes CDR1 MDHEN and CDR2 SYDVKM. DNA for the CDR3: TGTGCCAGCAGTTTAGAGCTAGCGGGGGGTTTTTCGGCTCCCGCTCATCAGTTCTTC. Translating gives CASSLELAGGFSAPAHQFF.

In this sample, this clone turned up once. V is TRBV18 and J is TRBJ1-1; D may be TRBD1 (6 bases). With 6 bases removed from V and 4 bases from J, the gap between germline ends came to 18 bases. This CDR3 region has 15 residues. CDR1 and CDR2 (germline): KGHSH, LQKENI. The DNA for the CDR3 is TGTGCCAGCTCTCCGATGACAGGCGGCTTCACTGAAGCTTTCTTT. The encoded protein is CASSPMTGGFTEAFF.

The chain is built from TRBV7-6 and TRBJ2-5; 7 positions agree with TRBD2. Germline CDR1 SGHVS, CDR2 FNYEAQ. V lost 5 bases, J lost 5 bases, and 5 bases stayed unmatched. The length of the CDR3 is 13 residues. CDR3 DNA sequence: TGTGCCAGCAGCCACGGACTAGTGGAGACCCAGTACTTC. Protein sequence: CASSHGLVETQYF.

For the CDR3, the DNA is TGTGCCAGCAGTGAGACAGGTGCCTATGGCTACACCTTC. This translates into CASSETGAYGYTF. The chain joins TRBV11-3 to TRBJ1-2, with a weak D call TRBD1 (6 bases). V gave up 6 bases and J gave up 4 bases, with 12 bases separating them. This CDR3 has 13 residues. Germline CDR1 and CDR2: SGHNT and YENEEA.